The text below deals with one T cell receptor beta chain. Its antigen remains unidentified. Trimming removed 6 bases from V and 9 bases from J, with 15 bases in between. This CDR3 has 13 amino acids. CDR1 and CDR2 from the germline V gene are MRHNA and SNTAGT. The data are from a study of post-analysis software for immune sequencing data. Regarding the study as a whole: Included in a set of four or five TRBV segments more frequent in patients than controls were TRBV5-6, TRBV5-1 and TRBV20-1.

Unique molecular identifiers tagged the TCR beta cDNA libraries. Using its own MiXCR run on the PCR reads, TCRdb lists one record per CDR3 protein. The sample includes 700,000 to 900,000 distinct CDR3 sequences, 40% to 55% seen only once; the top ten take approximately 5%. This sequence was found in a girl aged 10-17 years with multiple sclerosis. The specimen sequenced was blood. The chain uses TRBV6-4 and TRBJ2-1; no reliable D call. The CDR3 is CASSTESWAEQFF. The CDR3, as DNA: TGTGCCAGCAGCACAGAATCGTGGGCTGAGCAGTTCTTC.